These T cell receptor beta chains were read from a single sample in a study of T cell responses to AZD1222 COVID-19 vaccine. Libraries were prepared by immunoSEQ multiplex PCR; TCRdb keeps only in-frame clonotypes and omits some of them. The data hold approximately 170,000 clones, with more than 80% observed a single time. The material was peripheral blood, obtained on day 0 of AZD1222 vaccination. The receptors derive from an adult in good health. Each CDR3 is given with its conserved first and last residue. D genes are given only for firm matches. Size is omitted from some rows. Given values are once, few, many or a class for expanded clones.

j_gene: TRBJ2-7
d_gene: .
v_gene: TRBV10-2
abundance: .
CDR3nt: TGCGCCAGCAAGGGGGGGAATAGCTCCAGCTACGAGCAGTACTTC
CDR3aa: CASKGGNSSSYEQYF

j_gene: TRBJ1-1
d_gene: TRBD1
v_gene: TRBV4-1
abundance: .
CDR3nt: TGCGCCAGCAGCCTCCCAGGGGGGTCGTACACTGAAGCTTTCTTT
CDR3aa: CASSLPGGSYTEAFF

j_gene: TRBJ2-1
d_gene: .
v_gene: TRBV9
abundance: .
CDR3nt: TGTGCCAGCAGCGGACAAAATGAGCAGTTCTTC
CDR3aa: CASSGQNEQFF

j_gene: TRBJ2-3
d_gene: .
v_gene: TRBV3-1/TRBV3-2
abundance: .
CDR3nt: TGTGCCAGCAGCCAAGGGTACTACTCAGGAGATACGCAGTATTTT
CDR3aa: CASSQGYYSGDTQYF

j_gene: TRBJ1-1
d_gene: .
v_gene: TRBV6-6
abundance: .
CDR3nt: TGTGCCAGCAGTCCCCTCGGGGGGCAAGGGAACACTGAAGCTTTCTTT
CDR3aa: CASSPLGGQGNTEAFF

j_gene: TRBJ1-2
d_gene: TRBD1
v_gene: TRBV5-1
abundance: .
CDR3nt: TGCGCCAGCAGCTTTTCGGGGACAGTCCCTCTTGTAAACTATGGCTACACCTTC
CDR3aa: CASSFSGTVPLVNYGYTF

j_gene: TRBJ2-3
d_gene: .
v_gene: TRBV5-1
abundance: .
CDR3nt: TGCGCCAGCAGCTTGGAAGGGGGCCTAGCGGGCGAACGTAGAGGTACGCAGTATTTT
CDR3aa: CASSLEGGLAGERRGTQYF

j_gene: TRBJ2-3
d_gene: .
v_gene: TRBV6-4
abundance: .
CDR3nt: TGTGCCAGCAGTGACTCATGGACAGCAAACACAGATACGCAGTATTTT
CDR3aa: CASSDSWTANTDTQYF

j_gene: TRBJ2-2
d_gene: .
v_gene: TRBV2
abundance: .
CDR3nt: TGTGCCAGCAGTGAACCAGGGAGACTAGTCCCCGGGGAGCTGTTTTTT
CDR3aa: CASSEPGRLVPGELFF

j_gene: TRBJ2-7
d_gene: TRBD1
v_gene: TRBV7-9
abundance: .
CDR3nt: TGTGCCAGCAGCTTTGGGGACAGGGATGGCGAGCAGTACTTC
CDR3aa: CASSFGDRDGEQYF

j_gene: TRBJ1-1
d_gene: TRBD1
v_gene: TRBV19
abundance: .
CDR3nt: TGTGCCAGTAAGTCCCGGACAGGGGCCGGCACTGAAGCTTTCTTT
CDR3aa: CASKSRTGAGTEAFF

j_gene: TRBJ2-5
d_gene: .
v_gene: TRBV5-6
abundance: .
CDR3nt: TGTGCCAGCAGCTTGACGGTACGACTGGGGGAGACCCAGTACTTC
CDR3aa: CASSLTVRLGETQYF

j_gene: TRBJ2-5
d_gene: .
v_gene: TRBV18
abundance: once
CDR3nt: TGTGCCAGCTCATTCGGGAGAGGGGGCGAGACCCAGTACTTC
CDR3aa: CASSFGRGGETQYF

j_gene: TRBJ2-3
d_gene: .
v_gene: TRBV9
abundance: .
CDR3nt: TGTGCCAGCAGCGAACAGGGTGCGATTGAAACAGATACGCAGTATTTT
CDR3aa: CASSEQGAIETDTQYF

j_gene: TRBJ2-7
d_gene: TRBD2
v_gene: TRBV7-9
abundance: .
CDR3nt: TGTGCCAGCAGCTCGGGACTAGCGGGAGTCGGAGAGCAGTACTTC
CDR3aa: CASSSGLAGVGEQYF

j_gene: TRBJ1-2
d_gene: .
v_gene: TRBV27
abundance: .
CDR3nt: TGTGCCAGCAGTTTATCGCCGGGTTTCGGCTATGGCTACACCTTC
CDR3aa: CASSLSPGFGYGYTF

j_gene: TRBJ1-2
d_gene: .
v_gene: TRBV6-5
abundance: .
CDR3nt: TGTGCCAGCATCTCGCCCGGGGGGGGAGGCTACACCTTC
CDR3aa: CASISPGGGGYTF

j_gene: TRBJ2-7
d_gene: TRBD1
v_gene: TRBV5-5
abundance: .
CDR3nt: TGTGCCAGCAGCTTGGGTGGGACAGTCTACGAGCAGTACTTC
CDR3aa: CASSLGGTVYEQYF

j_gene: TRBJ2-1
d_gene: .
v_gene: TRBV10-3
abundance: .
CDR3nt: TGTGCCATCAGTGAGTCGTTAGGGGGGGGGAGCTCCTACAATGAGCAGTTCTTC
CDR3aa: CAISESLGGGSSYNEQFF

j_gene: TRBJ1-1
d_gene: .
v_gene: TRBV5-4
abundance: .
CDR3nt: TGTGCCAGCAGCCTTAAGGCCACCGGGGGCATTAACACTGAAGCTTTCTTT
CDR3aa: CASSLKATGGINTEAFF

j_gene: TRBJ1-6
d_gene: .
v_gene: TRBV23-1
abundance: .
CDR3nt: TGCGCCAGCAGTCCTCGGGACGGAAAGTGGTCACCCCTCCACTTT
CDR3aa: CASSPRDGKWSPLHF

j_gene: TRBJ2-7
d_gene: .
v_gene: TRBV10-3
abundance: .
CDR3nt: TGTGCCATCAGTGATGCATACGAGCAGTACTTC
CDR3aa: CAISDAYEQYF

j_gene: TRBJ2-1
d_gene: TRBD2
v_gene: TRBV10-3
abundance: .
CDR3nt: TGTGCCATCGGGCTAGCGGGGTGGCCGGGGGACAATGAGCAGTTCTTC
CDR3aa: CAIGLAGWPGDNEQFF

j_gene: TRBJ2-7
d_gene: TRBD1
v_gene: TRBV19
abundance: .
CDR3nt: TGTGCCAGTAGTACCCGGGCCCGACAGGGGGCCGAGCAGTACTTC
CDR3aa: CASSTRARQGAEQYF

j_gene: TRBJ1-5
d_gene: .
v_gene: TRBV28
abundance: .
CDR3nt: TGTGCCAGCAGTTTTGGACCCCGGGGCAATCAGCCCCAGCATTTT
CDR3aa: CASSFGPRGNQPQHF

j_gene: TRBJ2-7
d_gene: TRBD1
v_gene: TRBV27
abundance: .
CDR3nt: TGTGTCAGCAGTCTAAGACAGGGGGCGAGTCGCGAGCAGTACTTC
CDR3aa: CVSSLRQGASREQYF

j_gene: TRBJ2-1
d_gene: .
v_gene: TRBV6-5
abundance: .
CDR3nt: TGTGCCAGCAGGTACCAAGGAGGGGTGAATGAGCAGTTCTTC
CDR3aa: CASRYQGGVNEQFF

j_gene: TRBJ2-3
d_gene: .
v_gene: TRBV28
abundance: .
CDR3nt: TGTGCCAGCAGTTTTGGGCAGGGAGTAAGGGGGGATACGCAGTATTTT
CDR3aa: CASSFGQGVRGDTQYF

j_gene: TRBJ1-3
d_gene: .
v_gene: TRBV10-2
abundance: .
CDR3nt: TGCGCCAGCTACTCTTCGGTAGGAACTGGAAACACCATATATTTT
CDR3aa: CASYSSVGTGNTIYF

j_gene: TRBJ1-1
d_gene: .
v_gene: TRBV18
abundance: .
CDR3nt: TGTGCCAGCTCACCCACTCATCAGAGATTGAACACTGAAGCTTTCTTT
CDR3aa: CASSPTHQRLNTEAFF

j_gene: TRBJ2-5
d_gene: .
v_gene: TRBV5-1
abundance: .
CDR3nt: TGCGCCAGCAGCGAGGGGGTGAACCAAGAGACCCAGTACTTC
CDR3aa: CASSEGVNQETQYF

j_gene: TRBJ1-1
d_gene: .
v_gene: TRBV12-3/TRBV12-4
abundance: .
CDR3nt: TGTGCCAGCAGTTTAGGCGGTGCTCAAGCTTTCTTT
CDR3aa: CASSLGGAQAFF

j_gene: TRBJ1-2
d_gene: .
v_gene: TRBV18
abundance: .
CDR3nt: TGTGCCAGCTCACAATTACAGGGCGAGGATGGCTACACCTTC
CDR3aa: CASSQLQGEDGYTF

j_gene: TRBJ2-1
d_gene: .
v_gene: TRBV12-3/TRBV12-4
abundance: .
CDR3nt: TGTGCCAGCAGTTTAGTGCGATACAATGAGCAGTTCTTC
CDR3aa: CASSLVRYNEQFF

j_gene: TRBJ2-2
d_gene: .
v_gene: TRBV12-3/TRBV12-4
abundance: .
CDR3nt: TGTGCCAGCAGTTTTTCGCTCGGGGAGCTGTTTTTT
CDR3aa: CASSFSLGELFF

j_gene: TRBJ2-7
d_gene: .
v_gene: TRBV19
abundance: .
CDR3nt: TGTGCCAGTAGTAGGACCGCCGGATCCTACGAGCAGTACTTC
CDR3aa: CASSRTAGSYEQYF

j_gene: TRBJ2-1
d_gene: TRBD2
v_gene: TRBV19
abundance: .
CDR3nt: TGTGCCAGTACTAAGAACCCGACCAGCGGGAGTAATAGGTACAATGAGCAGTTCTTC
CDR3aa: CASTKNPTSGSNRYNEQFF

j_gene: TRBJ2-7
d_gene: .
v_gene: TRBV3-1/TRBV3-2
abundance: .
CDR3nt: TGTGCCAGCAGCCTCCTTGAACAGGGCGAGCAGTACTTC
CDR3aa: CASSLLEQGEQYF

j_gene: TRBJ1-4
d_gene: .
v_gene: TRBV18
abundance: many
CDR3nt: TGTGCCAGCTCACAGGACAGCAATGAAAAACTGTTTTTT
CDR3aa: CASSQDSNEKLFF

j_gene: TRBJ1-2
d_gene: .
v_gene: TRBV5-1
abundance: .
CDR3nt: TGCGCCAGCAGCTTGGAGGCCTCTCGAGGGGCGTATGGCTACACCTTC
CDR3aa: CASSLEASRGAYGYTF

j_gene: TRBJ2-7
d_gene: TRBD1
v_gene: TRBV29-1
abundance: .
CDR3nt: TGCAGCGTTAAGGGACAGGGGACCTACGAGCAGTACTTC
CDR3aa: CSVKGQGTYEQYF

j_gene: TRBJ2-7
d_gene: .
v_gene: TRBV2
abundance: .
CDR3nt: TGTGCCAGCAGTGAAGGCAGGGAAGTCTACGAGCAGTACTTC
CDR3aa: CASSEGREVYEQYF

j_gene: TRBJ1-1
d_gene: .
v_gene: TRBV5-1
abundance: .
CDR3nt: TGCGCCAGCTCCGGGACATCTAACACTGAAGCTTTCTTT
CDR3aa: CASSGTSNTEAFF

j_gene: TRBJ2-2
d_gene: .
v_gene: TRBV25-1
abundance: .
CDR3nt: TGTGCCAGCAGTGGTCTAAGGGGGAGGGGCAGCACCGGGGAGCTGTTTTTT
CDR3aa: CASSGLRGRGSTGELFF

j_gene: TRBJ1-2
d_gene: .
v_gene: TRBV6-1
abundance: .
CDR3nt: TGTGCCAGCAGTGAAGCTGGGACCCTCACTAACTATGGCTACACCTTC
CDR3aa: CASSEAGTLTNYGYTF

j_gene: TRBJ2-5
d_gene: TRBD2
v_gene: TRBV18
abundance: .
CDR3nt: TGTGCCAGCTCACTGGTGGCGGGAGGATATCAAGAGACCCAGTACTTC
CDR3aa: CASSLVAGGYQETQYF

j_gene: TRBJ1-1
d_gene: .
v_gene: TRBV14
abundance: few
CDR3nt: TGTGCCAGCAGCCAAGATGGAGGGATCGAAGCTTTCTTT
CDR3aa: CASSQDGGIEAFF

j_gene: TRBJ1-1
d_gene: TRBD1
v_gene: TRBV5-1
abundance: .
CDR3nt: TGCGCTTCCGGGACAGGGAACACTGAAGCTTTCTTT
CDR3aa: CASGTGNTEAFF

j_gene: TRBJ2-7
d_gene: TRBD1
v_gene: TRBV6-5
abundance: .
CDR3nt: TGTGCCAGCAGTTCCGGGACAGGTGGCTACGAGCAGTACTTC
CDR3aa: CASSSGTGGYEQYF

j_gene: TRBJ2-1
d_gene: .
v_gene: TRBV9
abundance: once
CDR3nt: TGTGCCAGCAGCGTAGGAGGGGATCCCTACAATGAGCAGTTCTTC
CDR3aa: CASSVGGDPYNEQFF

j_gene: TRBJ2-3
d_gene: .
v_gene: TRBV18
abundance: .
CDR3nt: TGTGCCAGCTCACCACAAGGAGGGGGCACAGATACGCAGTATTTT
CDR3aa: CASSPQGGGTDTQYF

j_gene: TRBJ2-6
d_gene: .
v_gene: TRBV11-2
abundance: .
CDR3nt: TGTGCCAGCAGCAACCAGCGAGGTTTCGGGGGGGCCAACGTCCTGACTTTC
CDR3aa: CASSNQRGFGGANVLTF

j_gene: TRBJ2-7
d_gene: .
v_gene: TRBV5-1
abundance: .
CDR3nt: TGCGCCAGCAGCTTGTCAGTCCGAGGCAGCTCCTACGAGCAGTACTTC
CDR3aa: CASSLSVRGSSYEQYF